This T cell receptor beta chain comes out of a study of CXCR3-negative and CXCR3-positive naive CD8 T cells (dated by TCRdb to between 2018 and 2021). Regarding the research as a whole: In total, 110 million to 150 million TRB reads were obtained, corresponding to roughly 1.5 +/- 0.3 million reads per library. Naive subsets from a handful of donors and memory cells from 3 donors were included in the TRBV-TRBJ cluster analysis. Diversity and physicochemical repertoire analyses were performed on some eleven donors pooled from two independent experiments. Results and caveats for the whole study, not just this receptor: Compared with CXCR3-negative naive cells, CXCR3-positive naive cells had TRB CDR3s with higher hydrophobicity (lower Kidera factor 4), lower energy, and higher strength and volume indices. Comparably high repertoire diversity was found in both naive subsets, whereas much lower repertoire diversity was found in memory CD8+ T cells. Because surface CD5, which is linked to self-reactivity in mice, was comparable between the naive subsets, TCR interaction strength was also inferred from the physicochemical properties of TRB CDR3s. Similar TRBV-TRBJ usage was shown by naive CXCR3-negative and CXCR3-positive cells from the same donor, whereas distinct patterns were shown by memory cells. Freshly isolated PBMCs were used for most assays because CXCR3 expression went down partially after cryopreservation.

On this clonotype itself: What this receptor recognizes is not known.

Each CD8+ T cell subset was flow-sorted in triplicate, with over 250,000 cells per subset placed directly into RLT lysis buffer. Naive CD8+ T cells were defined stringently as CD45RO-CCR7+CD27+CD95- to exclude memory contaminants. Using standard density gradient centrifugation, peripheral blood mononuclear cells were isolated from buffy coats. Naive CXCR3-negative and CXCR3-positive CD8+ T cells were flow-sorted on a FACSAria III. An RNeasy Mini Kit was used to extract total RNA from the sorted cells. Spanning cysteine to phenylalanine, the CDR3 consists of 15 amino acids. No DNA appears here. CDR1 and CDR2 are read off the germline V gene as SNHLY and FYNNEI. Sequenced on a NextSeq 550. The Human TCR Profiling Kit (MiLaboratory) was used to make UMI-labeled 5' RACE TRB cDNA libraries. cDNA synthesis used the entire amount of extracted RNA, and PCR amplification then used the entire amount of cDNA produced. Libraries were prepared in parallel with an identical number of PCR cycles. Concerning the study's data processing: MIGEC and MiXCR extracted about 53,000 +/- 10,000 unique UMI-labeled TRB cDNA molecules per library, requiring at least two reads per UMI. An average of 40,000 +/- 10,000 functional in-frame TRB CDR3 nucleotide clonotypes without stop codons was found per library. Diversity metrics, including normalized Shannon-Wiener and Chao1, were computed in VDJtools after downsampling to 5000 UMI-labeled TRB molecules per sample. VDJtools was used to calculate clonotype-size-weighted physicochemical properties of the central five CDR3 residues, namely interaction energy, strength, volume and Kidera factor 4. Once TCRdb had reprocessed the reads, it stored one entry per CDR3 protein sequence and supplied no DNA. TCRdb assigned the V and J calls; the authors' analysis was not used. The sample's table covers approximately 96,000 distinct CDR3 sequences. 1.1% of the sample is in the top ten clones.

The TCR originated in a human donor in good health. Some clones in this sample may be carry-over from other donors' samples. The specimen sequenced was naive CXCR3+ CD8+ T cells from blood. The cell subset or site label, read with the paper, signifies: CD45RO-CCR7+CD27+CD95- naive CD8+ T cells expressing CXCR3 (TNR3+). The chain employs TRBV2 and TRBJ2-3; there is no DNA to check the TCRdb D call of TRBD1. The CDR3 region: CASSEGGGGTDTQYF.